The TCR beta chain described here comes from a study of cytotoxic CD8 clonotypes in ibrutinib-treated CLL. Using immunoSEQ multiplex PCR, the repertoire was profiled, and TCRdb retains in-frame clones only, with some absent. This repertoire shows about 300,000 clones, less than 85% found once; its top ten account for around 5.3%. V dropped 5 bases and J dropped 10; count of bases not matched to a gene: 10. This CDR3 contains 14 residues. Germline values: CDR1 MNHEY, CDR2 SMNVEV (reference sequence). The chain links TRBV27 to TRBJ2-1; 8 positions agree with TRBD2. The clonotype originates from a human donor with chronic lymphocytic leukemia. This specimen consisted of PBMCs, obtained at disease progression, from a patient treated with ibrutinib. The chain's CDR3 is CASSPIGGVREQFF. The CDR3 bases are TGTGCCAGCAGTCCTATCGGGGGGGTCAGGGAGCAGTTCTTC.